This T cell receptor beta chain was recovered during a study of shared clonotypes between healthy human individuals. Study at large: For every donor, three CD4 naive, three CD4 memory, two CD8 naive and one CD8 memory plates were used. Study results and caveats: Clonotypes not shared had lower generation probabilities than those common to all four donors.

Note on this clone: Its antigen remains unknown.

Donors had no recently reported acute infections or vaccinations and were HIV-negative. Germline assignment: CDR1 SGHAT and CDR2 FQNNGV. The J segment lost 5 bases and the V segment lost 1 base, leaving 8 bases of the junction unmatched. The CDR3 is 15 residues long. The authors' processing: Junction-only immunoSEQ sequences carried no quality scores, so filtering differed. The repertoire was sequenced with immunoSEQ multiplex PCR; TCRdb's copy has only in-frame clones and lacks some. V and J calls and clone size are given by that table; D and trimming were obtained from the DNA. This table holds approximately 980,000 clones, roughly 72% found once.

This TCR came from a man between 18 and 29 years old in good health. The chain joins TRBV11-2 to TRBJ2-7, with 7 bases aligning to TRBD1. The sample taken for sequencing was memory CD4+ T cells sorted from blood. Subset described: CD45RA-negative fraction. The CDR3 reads CASSLAGRQGDEQYF. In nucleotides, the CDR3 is TGTGCCAGCAGCTTAGCGGGGCGACAGGGAGACGAGCAGTACTTC.